These T cell receptor beta chains were read from a single sample in a study of cytomegalovirus exposure and HLA in healthy donors. Method: immunoSEQ multiplex PCR; TCRdb's copy keeps in-frame clones and lacks some. Here the sample spans around 300,000 clones, roughly 90% being singletons. Sequencing input: PBMCs. These receptors all come from a young woman in good health and CMV-seronegative. CDR3s include the opening cysteine and the closing phenylalanine or tryptophan. The D gene is left open where the match is weak. Size is stated for part of the rows, as once, few or many counts, or as a class when the clone is expanded.

v_call	j_call	d_call	clone_size	cdr3_aa	cdr3_nt
TRBV4-2	TRBJ2-1	TRBD2	.	CASSQGGLAGAYNEQFF	TGTGCCAGCAGCCAGGGGGGACTAGCGGGTGCCTACAATGAGCAGTTCTTC
TRBV7-6	TRBJ2-3	.	few	CASSLGGPPTDTQYF	TGTGCCAGCAGCTTAGGGGGGCCTCCCACAGATACGCAGTATTTT
TRBV5-6	TRBJ1-3	TRBD1	.	CASNQGAGGNTIYF	TGTGCCAGCAACCAGGGGGCAGGTGGAAACACCATATATTTT
TRBV5-1	TRBJ1-3	TRBD1	.	CASSPGQEVLDTIYF	TGCGCCAGCAGCCCGGGACAGGAAGTATTAGACACCATATATTTT
TRBV19	TRBJ1-1	TRBD1	.	CASSLTGLGNTEAFF	TGTGCCAGTAGTTTGACAGGGTTGGGCAACACTGAAGCTTTCTTT
TRBV4-1	TRBJ1-1	.	.	CASSGGPMNTEAFF	TGCGCCAGCAGTGGGGGCCCCATGAACACTGAAGCTTTCTTT
TRBV27	TRBJ2-7	TRBD1	.	CASSLDRDYEQYF	TGTGCCAGCAGTTTAGACAGGGACTACGAGCAGTACTTC
TRBV10-2	TRBJ2-7	TRBD2	.	CASSGTSGGLTYEQYF	TGCGCCAGCAGTGGGACTAGCGGGGGTCTTACCTACGAGCAGTACTTC
TRBV13	TRBJ2-3	TRBD2	.	CASRPPTSGQFSDTQYF	TGTGCCAGCAGGCCTCCGACTAGCGGGCAGTTTTCAGATACGCAGTATTTT
TRBV25-1	TRBJ1-1	.	.	CASRAERLEAFF	TGTGCCAGCAGGGCAGAACGCCTTGAAGCTTTCTTT
TRBV7-2	TRBJ2-3	TRBD2	.	CASSLAGQTTDTQYF	TGTGCCAGCAGCCTAGCGGGGCAAACCACAGATACGCAGTATTTT
TRBV9	TRBJ2-7	TRBD2	.	CASSPSGGATSSYEQYF	TGTGCCAGCAGCCCTAGCGGGGGGGCCACGAGCTCCTACGAGCAGTACTTC
TRBV9	TRBJ1-1	.	.	CASSVGTMNTEAFF	TGTGCCAGCAGCGTCGGGACAATGAACACTGAAGCTTTCTTT
TRBV9	TRBJ2-7	TRBD2	.	CASSHSPRGEFQYEQYF	TGTGCCAGCAGCCACTCACCCCGGGGGGAGTTTCAATACGAGCAGTACTTC
TRBV6-1	TRBJ1-1	.	few	CASSFFIGGATEAFF	TGTGCCAGCAGTTTCTTTATCGGGGGGGCCACTGAAGCTTTCTTT
TRBV5-1	TRBJ1-5	TRBD1	.	CASSPMTGNQPQHF	TGCGCCAGCAGCCCAATGACAGGGAATCAGCCCCAGCATTTT
TRBV5-4	TRBJ1-2	TRBD1	once	CASNPGTGTYGYTF	TGTGCCAGCAACCCCGGGACAGGGACCTATGGCTACACCTTC
TRBV7-6	TRBJ1-1	.	.	CASSSRPGFVDTEAFF	TGTGCCAGCAGCTCTCGCCCAGGGTTCGTGGACACTGAAGCTTTCTTT
TRBV5-1	TRBJ1-2	TRBD1	.	CASSYERTGGFGYTF	TGCGCCAGCAGCTACGAACGGACAGGGGGGTTTGGCTACACCTTC
TRBV10-2	TRBJ1-5	.	.	CASSEKQANQPQHF	TGCGCCAGCAGTGAGAAACAGGCTAATCAGCCCCAGCATTTT
TRBV30	TRBJ2-3	TRBD1	.	CAWSPGQGPDTQYF	TGTGCCTGGAGTCCTGGACAGGGCCCAGATACGCAGTATTTT
TRBV7-6	TRBJ1-2	.	.	CASSLTPDKNYGYTF	TGTGCCAGCAGCTTAACCCCGGACAAGAACTATGGCTACACCTTC
TRBV6-1	TRBJ1-6	TRBD1	.	CASSPLDRNSPLHF	TGTGCCAGCAGCCCCCTGGACAGGAATTCACCCCTCCACTTT
TRBV13	TRBJ1-3	.	.	CASSLYSLGARSSGNTIYF	TGTGCCAGCAGCTTATATAGTTTGGGAGCCAGATCCTCTGGAAACACCATATATTTT
TRBV9	TRBJ2-7	TRBD1	once	CASSVGMSPDRVPYEQYF	TGTGCCAGCAGCGTAGGAATGAGTCCGGACAGGGTCCCCTACGAGCAGTACTTC
TRBV5-1	TRBJ2-7	TRBD2	.	CASSLDLAVSSYEQYF	TGCGCCAGCAGCTTGGATCTAGCGGTTAGCTCCTACGAGCAGTACTTC
TRBV7-9	TRBJ1-1	.	.	CASSFIAEAFF	TGTGCCAGCAGCTTTATCGCTGAAGCTTTCTTT
TRBV6-1	TRBJ1-2	TRBD1	.	CASSGRQGTYGYTF	TGTGCCAGCAGTGGAAGACAGGGGACGTATGGCTACACCTTC
TRBV18	TRBJ1-1	.	few	CASSPSQILNTEAFF	TGTGCCAGCTCACCAAGTCAGATCCTTAACACTGAAGCTTTCTTT
TRBV4-1	TRBJ2-3	TRBD2	.	CASSQGATSGATDTQYF	TGCGCCAGCAGCCAAGGCGCGACTAGCGGGGCAACAGATACGCAGTATTTT
TRBV7-9	TRBJ2-7	.	.	CASSSSRGYEQYF	TGTGCCAGCAGCTCCTCGAGGGGGTACGAGCAGTACTTC
TRBV6-1	TRBJ2-3	.	.	CASSSGDSTDTQYF	TGTGCCAGCAGTTCCGGGGATAGCACAGATACGCAGTATTTT
TRBV7-9	TRBJ2-4	TRBD2	.	CASSSWMVAGGIQYF	TGTGCCAGCAGCTCGTGGATGGTAGCGGGGGGCATTCAGTACTTC
TRBV5-1	TRBJ2-7	TRBD1	.	CASSLETGLYEQYF	TGCGCCAGCAGCTTGGAGACAGGGCTTTACGAGCAGTACTTC
TRBV10-3	TRBJ1-3	TRBD1	.	CAIQDRQGSGNTIYF	TGTGCCATCCAAGACAGACAGGGGTCTGGAAACACCATATATTTT
TRBV11-2	TRBJ2-2	TRBD1	.	CASSLTGGKYTGELFF	TGTGCCAGCAGCTTAACAGGGGGCAAGTACACCGGGGAGCTGTTTTTT
TRBV4-1	TRBJ2-1	.	.	CASSQDIGVNEQFF	TGCGCCAGCAGCCAAGATATAGGAGTCAATGAGCAGTTCTTC
TRBV7-7	TRBJ2-5	TRBD1	.	CASSLGTVYQETQYF	TGTGCTAGCAGCTTAGGGACAGTTTACCAAGAGACCCAGTACTTC
TRBV5-1	TRBJ1-1	.	.	CASSLATGTPKGAFF	TGCGCCAGCAGCTTGGCAACTGGGACTCCCAAGGGGGCTTTCTTT
TRBV7-9	TRBJ1-1	.	.	CASSLRATANTEAFF	TGTGCCAGCAGCTTACGGGCGACAGCGAACACTGAAGCTTTCTTT
TRBV19	TRBJ1-2	TRBD1	.	CASSIRQGGYTF	TGTGCCAGTAGTATCCGACAGGGCGGCTACACCTTC
TRBV18	TRBJ2-2	TRBD1	.	CASSPLTGVSAGELFF	TGTGCCAGCTCACCCCTAACAGGGGTCAGCGCCGGGGAGCTGTTTTTT
TRBV6-5	TRBJ2-7	TRBD1	once	CASIIGDSRYEQYF	TGTGCCAGCATAATAGGGGACAGCCGATACGAGCAGTACTTC
TRBV6-5	TRBJ2-1	TRBD1	.	CASREGAENEQFF	TGTGCCAGCAGAGAGGGGGCGGAAAATGAGCAGTTCTTC
TRBV7-2	TRBJ1-1	.	.	CASSLKRGFTEAFF	TGTGCCAGCAGCTTAAAGCGAGGGTTCACTGAAGCTTTCTTT
TRBV5-6	TRBJ2-7	TRBD2	.	CASSPSGGGYYEQYF	TGTGCCAGCAGCCCTAGCGGGGGGGGTTACTACGAGCAGTACTTC
TRBV4-2	TRBJ2-7	TRBD2	.	CASSRGLAGDYEQYF	TGTGCCAGCAGCCGAGGACTAGCGGGGGACTACGAGCAGTACTTC
TRBV6-5	TRBJ1-5	TRBD1	.	CASGTGGLEPQHF	TGTGCCAGCGGGACAGGGGGCTTGGAGCCCCAGCATTTT
TRBV5-8	TRBJ2-5	.	.	CASSFSGTQYF	TGTGCCAGCAGCTTTAGCGGGACCCAGTACTTC
TRBV27	TRBJ2-5	TRBD2	.	CASSPARLAEMETQYF	TGTGCCAGCAGCCCGGCAAGGCTAGCGGAAATGGAGACCCAGTACTTC
TRBV7-3	TRBJ2-1	TRBD2	.	CASSLTLIAGGNEQFF	TGTGCCAGCAGCTTAACGTTAATAGCGGGGGGCAATGAGCAGTTCTTC
TRBV2	TRBJ1-3	TRBD1	.	CAGPGQGSTSKGNTIYF	TGTGCCGGACCAGGACAGGGAAGTACATCGAAAGGAAACACCATATATTTT
TRBV7-9	TRBJ2-4	TRBD2	.	CASSPTRLAENIQYF	TGTGCCAGCAGTCCTACGCGGCTAGCGGAAAACATTCAGTACTTC
TRBV19	TRBJ1-2	.	.	CASSIGKGVPGYTF	TGTGCCAGTAGTATAGGAAAAGGGGTGCCAGGCTACACCTTC
TRBV2	TRBJ2-7	.	.	CASAKGRGSNGEQYF	TGTGCCAGCGCGAAGGGTAGAGGGAGCAACGGCGAGCAGTACTTC
TRBV6-5	TRBJ2-2	.	once	CASSYGTGELFF	TGTGCCAGCAGTTACGGGACAGGGGAGCTGTTTTTT